The T cell receptor (beta chain) under discussion was sequenced for a study of blood T cell repertoires in COVID-19. Produced via immunoSEQ multiplex PCR; TCRdb's table is partial and in-frame only. The sample records about 120,000 clones, 75% to 85% being singletons. This clone was recorded a few times. The receptor was isolated from a woman of 80 years or more with acute or convalescent COVID-19. The source material was peripheral blood.

The CDR3 loop is CASSSSPGLADTDTQYF. In DNA, the CDR3 is TGTGCCAGCAGTTCCTCCCCGGGACTAGCGGACACAGATACGCAGTATTTT. This chain links TRBV27 with TRBJ2-3; TRBD2 aligns across 11 bases. The CDR3 is made up of 17 amino acids. V gave up 4 bases and J gave up 2 bases; unmatched junction bases: 8. Germline V gene data show CDR1 as MNHEY and CDR2 as SMNVEV (reference sequence).